The clone carrying this T cell receptor beta chain was counted at least ten times. Its antigen is still unknown. After removal of 2 bases from V and 10 bases from J, the junction contained 16 bases not matched to a gene. This CDR3 is 17 amino acids long. Germline values: CDR1 LNHDA, CDR2 SQIVND (reference sequence). These data belong to a study of metastatic and nonmetastatic thyroid tumors. As for the study in general: Repertoires were compared across blood and tumor or nodule tissue from malignant and benign thyroid patients. Findings of the study overall: Benign nodules were reported to have significantly lower TCR beta diversity than malignant thyroid tumors, in blood and tumor.

TCRdb redid the clone calls on the PCR reads using MiXCR. The sample consists of almost 70,000 clones, approximately 15% of them appearing once. Thyroid surgery was performed in patients who had received no treatment beforehand. The TCR originated in a male donor with papillary thyroid cancer or a benign thyroid nodule (not recorded which). Some clones in this sample may be carry-over from other donors' samples. V is TRBV19 and J is TRBJ2-1; TRBD1 aligns across 8 bases. The sample taken for sequencing was blood. The CDR3 bases are TGTGCCAGTAGTATAACCCCGGACAGGGTTGGTCGGTCAGAGCAGTTCTTC. Protein sequence: CASSITPDRVGRSEQFF. Filled out from reference TRBV19 and TRBJ2-1, the complete variable domain reads DGGITQSPKYLFRKEGQNVTLSCEQNLNHDAMYWYRQDPGQGLRLIYYSQIVNDFQKGDIAEGYSVSREKKESFPLTVTSAQKNPTAFYLCASSITPDRVGRSEQFFGPGTRLTVL.